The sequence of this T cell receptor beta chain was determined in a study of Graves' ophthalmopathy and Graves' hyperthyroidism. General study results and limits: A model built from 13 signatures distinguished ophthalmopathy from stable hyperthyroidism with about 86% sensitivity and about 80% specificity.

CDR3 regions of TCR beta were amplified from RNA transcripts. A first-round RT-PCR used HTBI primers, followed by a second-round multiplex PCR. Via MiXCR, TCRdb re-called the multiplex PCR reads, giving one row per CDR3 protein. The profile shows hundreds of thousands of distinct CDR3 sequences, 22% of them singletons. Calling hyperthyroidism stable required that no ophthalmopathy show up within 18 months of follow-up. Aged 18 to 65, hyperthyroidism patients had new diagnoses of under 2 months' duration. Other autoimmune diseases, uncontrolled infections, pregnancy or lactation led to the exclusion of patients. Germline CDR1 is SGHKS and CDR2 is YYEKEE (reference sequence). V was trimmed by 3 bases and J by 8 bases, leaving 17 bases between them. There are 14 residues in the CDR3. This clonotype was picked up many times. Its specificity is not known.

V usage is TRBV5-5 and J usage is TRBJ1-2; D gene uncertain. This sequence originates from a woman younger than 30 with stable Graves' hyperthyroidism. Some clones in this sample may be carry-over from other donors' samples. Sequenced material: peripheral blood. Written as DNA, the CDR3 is TGTGCCAGCAGCTGGGATAGGAGGCTTGGGGGCTACACCTTC. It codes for CASSWDRRLGGYTF.